The table lists the clone carrying this T cell receptor (beta chain) with a count of one. Germline CDR1 and CDR2: GTSNPN and SVGIG (reference sequence). The CDR3 is 14 residues long. Trimming removed 4 bases at V and 5 bases at J, with 17 bases between. The TCR beta repertoire was assessed by survey-level immunoSEQ sequencing. The assay was immunoSEQ multiplex PCR, and TCRdb's table has in-frame clones only and misses some. This sample carries 55,000 to 70,000 clones, 93% of them seen once, and the ten largest clones take around 4.6%. The TCR was taken from a man aged 40-49 years with rheumatoid arthritis. The rearrangement links TRBV30 to TRBJ2-5; weak D call: TRBD2 (7 bases). Input material: PBMCs. CDR3: CAWKGTEGGETQYF. The CDR3 DNA follows: TGTGCCTGGAAGGGGACTGAGGGGGGGGAGACCCAGTACTTC.